This T cell receptor (beta chain) was captured in a study of blood T cell repertoires in COVID-19. Whole-study context: COVID-19 samples from acute and convalescent phases originated in the United States, Italy and Spain. PBMCs, B-cell-depleted T cells, or T cells provided the cDNA or gDNA that made up the material.

Libraries were prepared by immunoSEQ multiplex PCR; TCRdb keeps only in-frame clonotypes and omits some of them. The sample lists about 170,000 clones, 85% to 90% occurring once. Germline V CDR1 and CDR2: MDHEN, SYDVKM. The CDR3 runs 12 residues. V lost 5 bases, J lost 5 bases, and 2 bases stayed unmatched. V and J are TRBV28 and TRBJ2-5; TRBD2 aligns across 7 bases. This receptor was taken from a woman aged 80 or over with COVID-19, enrolled during active disease. Sequencing was performed on peripheral blood. The CDR3 DNA sequence: TGTGCCAGCAGTGGACTAGGGGAGACCCAGTACTTC. This codes for CASSGLGETQYF.